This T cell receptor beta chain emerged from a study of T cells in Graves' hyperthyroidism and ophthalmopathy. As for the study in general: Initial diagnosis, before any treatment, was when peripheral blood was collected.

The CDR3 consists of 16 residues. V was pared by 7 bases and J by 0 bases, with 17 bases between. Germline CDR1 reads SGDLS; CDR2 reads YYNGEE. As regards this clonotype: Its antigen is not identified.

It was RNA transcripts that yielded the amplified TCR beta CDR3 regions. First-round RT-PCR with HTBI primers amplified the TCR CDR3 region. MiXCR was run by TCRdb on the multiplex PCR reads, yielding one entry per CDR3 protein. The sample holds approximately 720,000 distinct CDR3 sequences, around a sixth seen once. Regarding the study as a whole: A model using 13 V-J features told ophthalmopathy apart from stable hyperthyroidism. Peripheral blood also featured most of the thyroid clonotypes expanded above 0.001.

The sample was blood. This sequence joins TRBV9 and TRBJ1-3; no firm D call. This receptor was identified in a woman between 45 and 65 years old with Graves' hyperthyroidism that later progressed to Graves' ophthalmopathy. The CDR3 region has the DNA TGTGCCAGCTCTGCCCCGGGCTTCAGCTCTGGAAACACCATATATTTT. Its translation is CASSAPGFSSGNTIYF.